This T cell receptor beta chain was sequenced in a study of blood T cell repertoires in COVID-19 (dated by TCRdb to 2019 to 2021). Concerning the study at large: Samples covering the acute and convalescent phases of COVID-19 were provided by collaborators in the United States, Italy and Spain. The prospective study material was composed of cDNA or gDNA derived from T cells, B-cell-depleted T cells, or PBMCs. Deeply sampled blood TCRbeta repertoires from subjects exposed to, actively infected with, or recovered from COVID-19 were included in the dataset. The repertoires were made available in a free public database intended to serve as a resource for research on the immune response to SARS-CoV-2. The samples were drawn from the first 160 participants of the ongoing ImmuneRACE study and from roughly 1,300 subjects provided by 6 global collaborators. Sample metadata almost always included a de-identified subject ID, COVID-19 status, age in years and sex. Where HLA class I and class II types were available, the types were taken from metadata supplied by the sample provider, not from assay-based typing.

Study-wide findings and limitations: Clinical and demographic metadata were provided uncurated, with the amount varying by source and participant.

V is cut back by 2 bases and J by 9 bases, with 15 bases in the junction unmatched. The germline V gene yields SGHVS for CDR1 and FNYEAQ for CDR2. The CDR3 contains 17 residues, cysteine and phenylalanine counted. Just CDR3 DNA is preserved here, 51 bases in frame from base 1. The collaborating institutions used their own protocols to collect whole blood in K2EDTA tubes. For TCRbeta analysis, collaborator samples were shipped as frozen whole blood, as isolated PBMCs, or as DNA extracted from either sample type. TCRbeta CDR3 regions were amplified from genomic DNA by means of the immunoSEQ Assay, a bias-controlled multiplex PCR. Turning to the authors' computational methods: The number of nucleated cells in each sample was estimated from the amplification of reference gene primers within the assay. Sequence reads were collapsed and filtered to measure the absolute abundance of every unique TCRbeta CDR3 rearrangement. Productive Simpson clonality was computed per sample as the square root of Simpson's diversity index over productive rearrangements. Drawn from immuneACCESS, this table holds only the in-frame rearrangements with V and J called that TCRdb kept. Clones are partly lost; checked studies trace under half to an unresolved V gene and leave the rest unexplained. Clonal size and the V and J genes are those of that table, whereas D and trimming came from the DNA. This sample comprises just under 45,000 clones, 84% of them detected only once. The ten most abundant clones make up around two fifths of the sample.

As concerns this clone: Its cognate antigen has yet to be identified. Within one base of it there is no much larger clone, and no base qualities were kept.

The sample consisted of peripheral blood. The rearranged segments are TRBV7-6 and TRBJ2-1, with 8 middle bases fitting TRBD2. The clonotype was recovered from a human donor in a cohort sampled during active COVID-19. The CDR3 loop reads CASSLSMRGRGGLEQFF. At the DNA level, the sequence is TGTGCCAGCAGCTTAAGTATGCGGGGGCGCGGGGGGCTTGAGCAGTTCTTC.